This TCR beta chain was identified in a study of siplizumab effects on memory and regulatory T cells. Study-level points and caveats: Mappable CD4+ clones that were alloreactive averaged about 69% Treg-derived with siplizumab versus around 30% in controls. Alloreactive sequences tracing back to unstimulated CD4+ memory cells fell significantly with siplizumab. Naive T cell populations appeared to exhibit greater diversity than memory cells and appeared to be major alloresponse contributors. Confirmatory evidence of suppressive function in proliferating siplizumab-culture Tregs was not obtained.

Only in-frame clones appear in the TCRdb table, and some are missing; sequencing was by immunoSEQ multiplex PCR. The data show roughly 97,000 clones, about 93% seen once. This clone turned up a few times. Its antigen remains unknown. The source is a human donor in good health. Material for sequencing was Tregs sorted from blood.

CDR3 nucleotide sequence: TGTGCCTGGAGTGCCTACAGGAATCAGCCCCAGCATTTT. It translates to CAWSAYRNQPQHF. This sequence joins TRBV30 and TRBJ1-5, with TRBD1 as a possible D gene (5 bases). The V end lost 1 base, the J end lost 4 bases, and 8 bases lay between the germline ends. CDR1 is GTSNPN and CDR2 is SVGIG in the germline V gene (reference sequence). The CDR3 runs to 13 residues.